This T cell receptor beta chain was captured by sequencing in a study of T cells in Graves' hyperthyroidism and ophthalmopathy. The germline CDR1 and CDR2 sequences are MNHEY and SMNVEV (reference sequence). V gave up 6 bases and J gave up 1 base; unmatched junction bases: 10. This CDR3 is built from 16 residues. This clonotype came up many times. Researchers took RNA transcripts and amplified the TCR beta CDR3 regions from them. A set of HTBI primers served as the primers for a first-round RT-PCR of the TCR CDR3. Using its own MiXCR run on the multiplex PCR reads, TCRdb lists one record per CDR3 protein. Here the sample spans some 350,000 distinct CDR3 sequences, 15% being singletons.

V is TRBV27 and J is TRBJ1-1; 8 bases align to TRBD1. The sample was blood. This sequence originates from a woman aged 55 to 70 with Graves' ophthalmopathy. The CDR3 reads CASSRRTGTSNTEAFF. The CDR3 nucleotides read TGTGCCAGCAGCCGAAGGACAGGGACGTCGAACACTGAAGCTTTCTTT.